The entry below gives a single T cell receptor beta chain sequence along with its context. Method: immunoSEQ multiplex PCR; TCRdb's copy keeps in-frame clones and lacks some. The top ten clones hold 9.5% of a sample with tens of thousands of clones, roughly 88% of them seen once. This record comes from a study of T cell changes during pregnancy in multiple sclerosis. CDR1 and CDR2 (germline): SGHVS, FQNEAQ. Trimming left V 5 bases short and J 2 bases short, with 17 bases between. The CDR3 has 16 amino acids. The clonotype comes from a female donor in good health, enrolled as a control in a pregnancy study. This chain joins TRBV7-8 and TRBJ2-3; D gene ambiguous. Sequenced material: peripheral blood, taken after pregnancy. The CDR3 loop is CASSQSRRHNTDTQYF. CDR3 DNA sequence: TGTGCCAGCAGCCAGAGTCGCAGGCATAACACAGATACGCAGTATTTT. Full variable domain (rest looked up from reference TRBV7-8 and TRBJ2-3): GAGVSQSPRYKVAKRGQDVALRCDPISGHVSLFWYQQALGQGPEFLTYFQNEAQLDKSGLPSDRFFAERPEGSVSTLKIQRTQQEDSAVYLCASSQSRRHNTDTQYFGPGTRLTVL.